A selection of T cell receptor beta chains follows, all from one sample in a study of T cell responses to AZD1222 COVID-19 vaccine. Sequenced by immunoSEQ multiplex PCR; TCRdb stores in-frame clones only, minus some. The table lists about 92,000 clones, about nine tenths of them singletons. Specimen: peripheral blood, collected on day 0 of AZD1222 vaccination. The receptor source for this set is an adult in good health. CDR3s include the opening cysteine and the closing phenylalanine or tryptophan. A D gene is named only where the DNA matches it firmly. Rows may omit the clone size; those that give it use once, few, many or a size class.

j_call d_call v_call clone_size cdr3_nt cdr3_aa
TRBJ2-5 TRBD1 TRBV6-5 . TGTGCCAGTTCAGGGGGCGTGGAGACCCAGTACTTC CASSGGVETQYF
TRBJ2-7 TRBD2 TRBV7-2 . TGTGCCAGCAGCTTAGGAGCGGGAGGGCCCCACGAGCAGTACTTC CASSLGAGGPHEQYF
TRBJ2-2 TRBD2 TRBV5-5 once TGTGCCAGCAGCTTGGCGCTAGCGGGAGGAGCGAACACCGGGGAGCTGTTTTTT CASSLALAGGANTGELFF
TRBJ2-1 TRBD1 TRBV18 . TGTGCCAGCTCAGCCGGACAGGTTGGGCAGTTCTTC CASSAGQVGQFF
TRBJ1-2 TRBD1 TRBV7-2 . TGTGCCAGCAGCCGCCTACCCGACCCGGGACAGGGGTATGGCTACACCTTC CASSRLPDPGQGYGYTF
TRBJ1-2 . TRBV12-3/TRBV12-4 . TGTGCCAGCAGTTCAAACAGGGTTAACGGCTACACCTTC CASSSNRVNGYTF
TRBJ1-2 . TRBV4-1 . TGCGCCAGCAGCCAAGATCTTGGGAGACGGGGTCGCGGCTATGGCTACACCTTC CASSQDLGRRGRGYGYTF
TRBJ2-3 . TRBV5-5 . TGTGCCAGCAGCCGTATGACTAGCACAGATACGCAGTATTTT CASSRMTSTDTQYF
TRBJ2-3 . TRBV6-2/TRBV6-3 . TGTGCCAGCAGCAGTTATACTCACACAGATACGCAGTATTTT CASSSYTHTDTQYF
TRBJ1-1 . TRBV20-1 . TGCAGTGCGCTCCGGAACACTGAAGCTTTCTTT CSALRNTEAFF
TRBJ1-5 . TRBV30 . TGTGCCTGGAGTATGGGAGGGAGCAATCAGCCCCAGCATTTT CAWSMGGSNQPQHF
TRBJ1-1 . TRBV7-9 few TGTGCCAGCAGCTTAGACCAGGGATACAAAACTTTCTTT CASSLDQGYKTFF
TRBJ2-7 . TRBV6-5 once TGTGCCAGCAGTCGGGGGGGGACAGGATCCTACGAGCAGTACTTC CASSRGGTGSYEQYF
TRBJ2-5 . TRBV11-3 . TGTGCCAGCAGCTCCCAGGGGGAGACCCAGTACTTC CASSSQGETQYF
TRBJ2-3 TRBD2 TRBV6-2/TRBV6-3 once TGTGCCAGCAGTTACCGCGGACTAGCGGGGGATACGCAGTATTTT CASSYRGLAGDTQYF
TRBJ2-7 TRBD2 TRBV7-3 . TGTGCCAGCAGCTTCGCGGGAGACTACGAGCAGTACTTC CASSFAGDYEQYF
TRBJ1-2 . TRBV5-1 . TGCGCCAGCAGCTCCACTCAGGGAAGCTATGGCTACACCTTC CASSSTQGSYGYTF
TRBJ2-7 . TRBV6-1 . TGTGCCAGCAGTGAATTGGGCCCTCCTTGGAAGCAGTACTTC CASSELGPPWKQYF
TRBJ2-3 TRBD2 TRBV7-2 . TGTGCCAGCAGCCCGCGGACTAGCGGGAGGGCCACAGATACGCAGTATTTT CASSPRTSGRATDTQYF
TRBJ1-1 TRBD1 TRBV19 . TGTGCCAGTACCTTACGCGGACAGGGGGACACTGAAGCTTTCTTT CASTLRGQGDTEAFF
TRBJ1-5 TRBD1 TRBV15 once TGTGCCACCAGCAGAGATCGCGGAGGGGGCTCATATCAGCCCCAGCATTTT CATSRDRGGGSYQPQHF
TRBJ1-4 . TRBV2 . TGTGCCAGCAGTATGGGCAGGGACGAAAAACTGTTTTTT CASSMGRDEKLFF
TRBJ1-6 . TRBV18 . TGTGCCAGCTCACCGGACAGCTATAATTCACCCCTCCACTTT CASSPDSYNSPLHF
TRBJ2-1 TRBD2 TRBV5-1 . TGCGCCAGCAGCATGAGGGAGGGCCATCTATATGAGCAGTTCTTC CASSMREGHLYEQFF
TRBJ2-3 . TRBV2 . TGTGCCAGCAGAGGCTCTGATACGCAGTATTTT CASRGSDTQYF
TRBJ1-1 . TRBV4-1 . TGCGCCAGCAGCCAAGACGGGGGCAGGATGAACACTGAAGCTTTCTTT CASSQDGGRMNTEAFF
TRBJ2-7 TRBD1 TRBV7-2 . TGTGCCAGCAGGTTGGACAGGGGCTCTTCCTACGAGCAGTACTTC CASRLDRGSSYEQYF